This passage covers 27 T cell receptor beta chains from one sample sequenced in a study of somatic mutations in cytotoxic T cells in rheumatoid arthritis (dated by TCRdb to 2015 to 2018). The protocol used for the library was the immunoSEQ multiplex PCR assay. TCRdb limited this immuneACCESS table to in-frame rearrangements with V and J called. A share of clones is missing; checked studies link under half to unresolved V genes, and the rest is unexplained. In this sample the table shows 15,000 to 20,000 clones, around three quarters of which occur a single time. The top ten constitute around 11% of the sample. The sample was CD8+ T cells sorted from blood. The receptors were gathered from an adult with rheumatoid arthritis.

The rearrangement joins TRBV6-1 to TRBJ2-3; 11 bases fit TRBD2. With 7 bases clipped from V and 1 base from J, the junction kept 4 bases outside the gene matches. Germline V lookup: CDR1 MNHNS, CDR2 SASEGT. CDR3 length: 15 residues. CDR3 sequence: CASTPLAGGTDTQYF. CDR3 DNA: TGTGCCAGCACCCCACTAGCGGGGGGCACAGATACGCAGTATTTT.

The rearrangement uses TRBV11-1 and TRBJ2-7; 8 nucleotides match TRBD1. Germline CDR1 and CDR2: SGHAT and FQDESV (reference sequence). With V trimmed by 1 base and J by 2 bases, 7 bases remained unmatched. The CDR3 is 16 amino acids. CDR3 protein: CASSLGRTGPAYEQYF. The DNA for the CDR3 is TGTGCCAGCAGCTTAGGACGGACAGGGCCTGCCTACGAGCAGTACTTC. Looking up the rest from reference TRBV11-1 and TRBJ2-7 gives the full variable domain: EAEVAQSPRYKITEKSQAVAFWCDPISGHATLYWYRQILGQGPELLVQFQDESVVDDSQLPKDRFSAERLKGVDSTLKIQPAELGDSAMYLCASSLGRTGPAYEQYFGPGTRLTVT.

The chain's CDR3 is CASSPGGGRETQYF. The DNA for the CDR3 is TGTGCCAGCAGTCCGGGAGGGGGTAGAGAGACCCAGTACTTC. This chain uses TRBV27 with TRBJ2-5; 8 nucleotides align to TRBD2. This CDR3 has 14 amino acids. After removal of 5 bases from V and 4 bases from J, the junction contained 6 bases not matched to a gene. The germline CDR1 and CDR2 sequences are MNHEY and SMNVEV (reference sequence).

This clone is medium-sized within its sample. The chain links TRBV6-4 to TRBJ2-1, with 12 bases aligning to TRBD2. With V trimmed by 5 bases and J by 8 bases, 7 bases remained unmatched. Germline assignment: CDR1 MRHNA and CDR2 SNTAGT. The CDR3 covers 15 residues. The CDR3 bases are TGTGCCAGCAGTTTTTCTAGCGGGGGGGCAGATGAGCAGTTCTTC. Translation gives CASSFSSGGADEQFF.

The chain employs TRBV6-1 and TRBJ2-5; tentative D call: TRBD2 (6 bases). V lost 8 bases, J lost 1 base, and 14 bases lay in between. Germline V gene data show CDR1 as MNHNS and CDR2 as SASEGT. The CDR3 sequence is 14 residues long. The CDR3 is CASGNSGTQETQYF. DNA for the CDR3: TGTGCCAGCGGAAATAGCGGCACCCAAGAGACCCAGTACTTC.

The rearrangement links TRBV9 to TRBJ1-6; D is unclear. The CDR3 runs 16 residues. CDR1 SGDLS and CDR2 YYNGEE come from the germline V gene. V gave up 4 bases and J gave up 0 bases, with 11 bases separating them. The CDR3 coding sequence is TGTGCCAGCAGCCTGACCGAAAGCTCCTATAATTCACCCCTCCACTTT. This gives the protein CASSLTESSYNSPLHF.

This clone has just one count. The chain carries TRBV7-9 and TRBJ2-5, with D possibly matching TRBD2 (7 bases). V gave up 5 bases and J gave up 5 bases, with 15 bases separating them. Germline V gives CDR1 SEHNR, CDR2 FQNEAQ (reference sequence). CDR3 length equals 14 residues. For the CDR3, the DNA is TGTGCCAGCAGCCTGGGCGGGGGCACGGAGACCCAGTACTTC. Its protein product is CASSLGGGTETQYF.

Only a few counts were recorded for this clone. The CDR3 loop is CSVEGQLNYGYTF. CDR3 nucleotide sequence: TGCAGCGTTGAAGGACAGCTTAACTATGGCTACACCTTC. This chain links TRBV29-1 with TRBJ1-2; tentatively, D is TRBD1 (5 bases). Germline values: CDR1 SQVTM, CDR2 ANQGSEA. The CDR3 contains 13 residues. V gave up 1 base and J gave up 1 base, with 7 bases separating them.

CDR3 coding DNA: TGTGCCAGCAGTTGGGACAGGGACACCGGGGAGCTGTTTTTT. Its translation: CASSWDRDTGELFF. The chain uses TRBV6-5 and TRBJ2-2, with 9 bases aligning to TRBD1. V lost 4 bases to trimming and J lost 3 bases; unmatched junction nucleotides: 0. This CDR3 contains 14 residues. Germline V lookup: CDR1 MNHEY, CDR2 SVGAGI.

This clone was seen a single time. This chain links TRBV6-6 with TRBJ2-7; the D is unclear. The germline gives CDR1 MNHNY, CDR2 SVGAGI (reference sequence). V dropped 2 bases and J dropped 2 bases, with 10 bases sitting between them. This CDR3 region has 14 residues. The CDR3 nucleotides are TGTGCCAGCAGTTACCTAGGCAGCACCTACGAGCAGTACGTC. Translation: CASSYLGSTYEQYV.

The CDR3 bases are TGTGCCAGCAGTTTATCGACAGGGAACCCTATCCAGCAGTACTTC. This translates into CASSLSTGNPIQQYF. The chain uses TRBV27 and TRBJ2-7, with 7 bases fitting TRBD1. Looked up from germline, CDR1 is MNHEY and CDR2 is SMNVEV (reference sequence). This CDR3 is 15 amino acids long. The J segment lost 8 bases and the V segment lost 0 bases, leaving 10 bases of the junction unmatched.

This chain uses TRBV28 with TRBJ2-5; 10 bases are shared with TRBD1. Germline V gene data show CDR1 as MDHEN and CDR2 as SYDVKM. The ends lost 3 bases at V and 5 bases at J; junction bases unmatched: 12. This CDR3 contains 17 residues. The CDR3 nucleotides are TGTGCCAGCAGTTTCCTAATGTGGGACAGGGGCGTGGAGACCCAGTACTTC. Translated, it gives CASSFLMWDRGVETQYF.

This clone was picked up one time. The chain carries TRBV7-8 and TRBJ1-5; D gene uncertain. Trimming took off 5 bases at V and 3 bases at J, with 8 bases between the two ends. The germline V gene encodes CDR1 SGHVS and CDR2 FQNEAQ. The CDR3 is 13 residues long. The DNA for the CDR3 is TGTGCCAGCAGCGTGGGGTCCAATCAGCCCCAGCATTTT. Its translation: CASSVGSNQPQHF.

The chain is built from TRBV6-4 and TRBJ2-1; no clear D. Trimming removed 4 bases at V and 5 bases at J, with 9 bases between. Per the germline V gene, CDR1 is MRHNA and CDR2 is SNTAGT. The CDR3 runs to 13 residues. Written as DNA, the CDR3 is TGTGCCAGCAGTGTAGGTGGGAACAATGAGCAGTTCTTC. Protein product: CASSVGGNNEQFF.

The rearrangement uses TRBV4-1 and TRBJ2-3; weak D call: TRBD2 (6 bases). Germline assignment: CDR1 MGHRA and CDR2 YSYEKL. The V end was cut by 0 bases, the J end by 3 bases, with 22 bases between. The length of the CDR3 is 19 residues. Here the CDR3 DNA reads TGCGCCAGCAGCCAAGATAGCTCCTTCTTAGCGGCAGAAACAGATACGCAGTATTTT. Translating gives CASSQDSSFLAAETDTQYF.

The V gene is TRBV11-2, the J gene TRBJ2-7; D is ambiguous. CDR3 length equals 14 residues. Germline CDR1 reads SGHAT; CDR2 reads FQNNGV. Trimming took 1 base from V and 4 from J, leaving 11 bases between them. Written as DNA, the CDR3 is TGTGCCAGCAGCTTAGCTGAGACAAATTACGAGCAGTACGTC. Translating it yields CASSLAETNYEQYV.

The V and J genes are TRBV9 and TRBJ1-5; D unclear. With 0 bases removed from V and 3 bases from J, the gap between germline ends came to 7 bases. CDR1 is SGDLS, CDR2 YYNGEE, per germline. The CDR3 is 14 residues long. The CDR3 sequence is CASSVDGVNQPQHF. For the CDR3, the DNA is TGTGCCAGCAGCGTAGATGGCGTCAATCAGCCCCAGCATTTT.

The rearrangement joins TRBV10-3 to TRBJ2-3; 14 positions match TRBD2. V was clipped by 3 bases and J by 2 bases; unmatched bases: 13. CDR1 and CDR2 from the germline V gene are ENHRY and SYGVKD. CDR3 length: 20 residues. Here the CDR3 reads CAISEETSGGAATYTDTQYF. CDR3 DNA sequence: TGTGCCATCAGTGAAGAGACTAGCGGGGGGGCCGCTACCTACACAGATACGCAGTATTTT.

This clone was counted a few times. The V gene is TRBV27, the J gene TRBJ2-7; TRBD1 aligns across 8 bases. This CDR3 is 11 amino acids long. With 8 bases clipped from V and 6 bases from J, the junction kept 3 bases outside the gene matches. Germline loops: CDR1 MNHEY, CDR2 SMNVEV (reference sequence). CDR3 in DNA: TGTGCCAGCTCCAGGGGGCTCGAGCAGTACTTC. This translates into CASSRGLEQYF.

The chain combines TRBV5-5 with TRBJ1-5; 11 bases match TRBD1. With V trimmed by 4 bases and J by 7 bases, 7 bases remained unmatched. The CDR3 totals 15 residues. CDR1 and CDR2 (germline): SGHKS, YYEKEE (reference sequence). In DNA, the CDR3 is TGTGCCAGCAGCCTTGGACAGGGGGCCGGACAGCCCCAGCATTTT. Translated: CASSLGQGAGQPQHF.

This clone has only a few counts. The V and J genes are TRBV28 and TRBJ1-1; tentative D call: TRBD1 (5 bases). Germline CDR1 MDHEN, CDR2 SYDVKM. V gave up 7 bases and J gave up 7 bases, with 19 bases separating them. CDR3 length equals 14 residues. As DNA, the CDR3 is TGTGCCAGCAAACTCCTGGGGCGGGGGGTTGAAGCTTTCTTT. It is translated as CASKLLGRGVEAFF.

The CDR3 loop is CASSFEGRAQETQYF. The CDR3 nucleotides read TGTGCCAGCAGTTTTGAGGGAAGGGCACAAGAGACCCAGTACTTC. The chain uses TRBV28 and TRBJ2-5, with TRBD2 as a possible D gene (5 bases). CDR1 is MDHEN and CDR2 is SYDVKM in the germline V gene. The CDR3 is 15 amino acids. Trimming pared 3 bases from V and 2 bases from J, leaving 13 bases between.

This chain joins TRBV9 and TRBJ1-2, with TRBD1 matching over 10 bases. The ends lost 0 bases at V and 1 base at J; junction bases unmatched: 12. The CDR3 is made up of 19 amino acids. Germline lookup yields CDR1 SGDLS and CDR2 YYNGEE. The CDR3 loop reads CASSVAGDRGPYYNYGYTF. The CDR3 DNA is TGTGCCAGCAGCGTAGCGGGGGACAGGGGCCCATACTATAACTATGGCTACACCTTC.

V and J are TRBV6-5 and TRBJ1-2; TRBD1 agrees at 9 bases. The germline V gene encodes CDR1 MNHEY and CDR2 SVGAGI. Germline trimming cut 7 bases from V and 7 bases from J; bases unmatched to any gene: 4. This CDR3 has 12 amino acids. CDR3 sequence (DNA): TGTGCCAGCACCGGACAGGGGCTTGGCTACACCTTC. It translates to CASTGQGLGYTF.

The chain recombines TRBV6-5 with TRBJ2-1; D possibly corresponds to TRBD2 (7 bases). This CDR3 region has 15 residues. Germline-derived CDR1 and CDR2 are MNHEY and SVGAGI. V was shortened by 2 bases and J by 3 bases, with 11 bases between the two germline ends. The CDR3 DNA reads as TGTGCCAGCAGTTACGGGAGGGGGGACTACAATGAGCAGTTCTTC. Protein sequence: CASSYGRGDYNEQFF.

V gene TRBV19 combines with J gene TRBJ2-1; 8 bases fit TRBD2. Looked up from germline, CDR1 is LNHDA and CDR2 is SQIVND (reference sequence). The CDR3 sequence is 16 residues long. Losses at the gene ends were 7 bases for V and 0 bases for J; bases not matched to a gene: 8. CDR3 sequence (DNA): TGTGCCAGTACGGCTCGGGGGGGCCTCTCCTACAATGAGCAGTTCTTC. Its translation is CASTARGGLSYNEQFF.

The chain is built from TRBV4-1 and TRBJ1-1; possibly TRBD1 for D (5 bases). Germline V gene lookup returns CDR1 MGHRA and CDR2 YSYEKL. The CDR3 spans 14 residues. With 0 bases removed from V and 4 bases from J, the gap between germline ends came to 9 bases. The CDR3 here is CASSQEGVSTEAFF. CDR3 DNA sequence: TGCGCCAGCAGCCAAGAGGGGGTGAGCACTGAAGCTTTCTTT.